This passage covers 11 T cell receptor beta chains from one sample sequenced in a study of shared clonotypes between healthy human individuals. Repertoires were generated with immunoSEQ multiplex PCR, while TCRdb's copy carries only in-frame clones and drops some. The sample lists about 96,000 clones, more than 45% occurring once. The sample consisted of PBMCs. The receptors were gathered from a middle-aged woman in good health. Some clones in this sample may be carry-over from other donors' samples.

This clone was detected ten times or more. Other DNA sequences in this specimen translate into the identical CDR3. The CDR3 here is CSIRDSAGTIYF. In nucleotides, the CDR3 is TGCAGCATTCGGGACAGCGCAGGGACCATATATTTT. The rearrangement joins TRBV29-1 to TRBJ1-3; 7 nucleotides align to TRBD1. CDR1 and CDR2 from the germline V gene are SQVTM and ANQGSEA. J lost 10 bases, V lost 8 bases, and 11 bases had no gene match. The CDR3 consists of 12 residues.

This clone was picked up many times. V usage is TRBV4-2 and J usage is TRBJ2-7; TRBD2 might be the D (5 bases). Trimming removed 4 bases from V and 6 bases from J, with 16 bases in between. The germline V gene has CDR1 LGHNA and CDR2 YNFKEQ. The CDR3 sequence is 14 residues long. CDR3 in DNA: TGTGCCAGCAGCCCTGGACTGGAAACGTCCGAGCAGTACTTC. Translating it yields CASSPGLETSEQYF.

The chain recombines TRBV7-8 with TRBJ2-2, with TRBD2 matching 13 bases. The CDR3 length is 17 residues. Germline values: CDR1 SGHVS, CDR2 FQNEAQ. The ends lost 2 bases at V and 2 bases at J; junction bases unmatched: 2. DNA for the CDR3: TGTGCCAGCAGCTTACCGGGACTAGCGGGAAACACCGGGGAGCTGTTTTTT. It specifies CASSLPGLAGNTGELFF.

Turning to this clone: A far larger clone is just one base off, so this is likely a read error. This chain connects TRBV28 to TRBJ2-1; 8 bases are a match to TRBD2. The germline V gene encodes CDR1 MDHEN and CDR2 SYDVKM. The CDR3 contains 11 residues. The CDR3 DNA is TGTGTCAGCAGATCCCCGGGAGGGGAGTTCTTC. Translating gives CVSRSPGGEFF.

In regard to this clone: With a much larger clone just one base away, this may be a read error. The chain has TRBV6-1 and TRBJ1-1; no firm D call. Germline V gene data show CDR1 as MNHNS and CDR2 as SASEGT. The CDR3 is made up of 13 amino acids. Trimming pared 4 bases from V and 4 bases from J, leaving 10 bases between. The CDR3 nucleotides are TGTGCCAGCAGTGCCCGGGAGAGCACTGAAGCTTTCTTT. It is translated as CASSARESTEAFF.

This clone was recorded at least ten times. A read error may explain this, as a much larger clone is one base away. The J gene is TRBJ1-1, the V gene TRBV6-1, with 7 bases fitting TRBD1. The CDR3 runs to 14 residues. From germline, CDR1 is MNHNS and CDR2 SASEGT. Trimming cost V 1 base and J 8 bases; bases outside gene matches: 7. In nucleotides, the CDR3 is TGTGCCAGCAGTGAAGGGGAGGGGACAGCGGAAGCTTTCTTT. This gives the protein CASSEGEGTAEAFF.

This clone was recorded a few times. The CDR3 loop is CASSADGETEAFF. CDR3 DNA: TGTGCCAGCAGCGCAGACGGGGAGACTGAAGCTTTCTTT. The J gene is TRBJ1-1, the V gene TRBV5-4; D remains ambiguous. V was clipped by 4 bases and J by 5 bases, with 12 bases between them. Germline CDR1 is SGHNT and CDR2 is YYREEE (reference sequence). This CDR3 spans 13 amino acids.

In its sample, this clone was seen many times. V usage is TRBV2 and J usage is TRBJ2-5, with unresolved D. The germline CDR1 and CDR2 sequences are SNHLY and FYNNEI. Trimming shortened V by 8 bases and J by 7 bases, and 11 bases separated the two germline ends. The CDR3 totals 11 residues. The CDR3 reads CASGFVGTQYF. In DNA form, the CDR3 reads TGTGCCAGCGGGTTCGTAGGGACCCAGTACTTC.

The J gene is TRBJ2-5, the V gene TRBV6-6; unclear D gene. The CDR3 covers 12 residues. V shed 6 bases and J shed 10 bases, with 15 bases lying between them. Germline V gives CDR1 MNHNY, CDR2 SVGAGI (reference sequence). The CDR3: CASSPSTEHQYF. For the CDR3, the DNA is TGTGCCAGCAGCCCCTCCACGGAACACCAGTACTTC.

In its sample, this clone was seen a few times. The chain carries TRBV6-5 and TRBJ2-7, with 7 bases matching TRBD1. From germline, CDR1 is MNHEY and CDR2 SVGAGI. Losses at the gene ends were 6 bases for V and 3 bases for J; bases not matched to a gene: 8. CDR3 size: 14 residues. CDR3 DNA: TGTGCCAGCAGCTTACGACAGGGTATCTACGAGCAGTACTTC. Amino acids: CASSLRQGIYEQYF.

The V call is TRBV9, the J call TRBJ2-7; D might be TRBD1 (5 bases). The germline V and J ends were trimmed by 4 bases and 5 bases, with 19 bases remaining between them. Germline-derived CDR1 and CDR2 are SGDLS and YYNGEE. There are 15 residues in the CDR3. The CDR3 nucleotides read TGTGCCAGCAGCCCCTACCCTAAGGGGCCGAACGAGCAGTACTTC. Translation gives CASSPYPKGPNEQYF.